The source of this TCR beta chain is a study of human T cells and chemical hapten exposure. For the study at large: Yields of TCR per sample differed, chiefly owing to small differences in pooled library volume. Overall study results and limits: Versus controls, expanded TCRs had significantly more large CDR3 similarity clusters. No change in TCRs above 1 in 1000 frequency was produced by DPC sensitization.

This clonotype showed up just a few times. Its target is unknown. The library put unique molecular identifiers onto individual cDNA molecules. Using its own MiXCR run on the RACE reads, TCRdb lists one record per CDR3 protein. The sample consists of some 340,000 distinct CDR3 sequences, approximately 6.9% of them appearing once. Time point noted: patch test 1, 2 weeks after DPC sensitization. Treatment noted: therapeutic diphenylcyclopropenone sensitization with weekly scalp DPC. Germline CDR1 ENHRY, CDR2 SYGVKD. With 0 bases removed from V and 4 bases from J, the gap between germline ends came to 6 bases. CDR3 length: 13 amino acids.

Here the sequenced sample was whole blood, taken in connection with sensitization to the hapten diphenylcyclopropenone (DPC). J is TRBJ1-2 and V is TRBV10-3; no definite D call. This clonotype originated in a woman in her late teens or twenties with alopecia areata. Some clones in this sample may be carry-over from other donors' samples. CDR3 nucleotide sequence: TGTGCCATCAGTGAGTCCGGGTCCTATGGCTACACCTTC. This sequence encodes CAISESGSYGYTF.